Sequencing of this T cell receptor beta chain was carried out in a study of technical replicates of blood from several donors. Generated by immunoSEQ multiplex PCR, the TCRdb table keeps only in-frame clones and is missing some. The profile covers more than 65,000 clones, with approximately 88% appearing a single time and about 4.5% taken by the ten largest. Concerning this clone itself: Because the CDR3's place on the DNA is in doubt, the DNA is left out and the CDR3 is given as listed by TCRdb.

With termini counted, the CDR3 has 13 amino acids. Germline loops: CDR1 SGHTS, CDR2 YDEGEE. The chain employs TRBV5-8 and TRBJ2-2; the D call TRBD2 from the table was never checked on the DNA. The origin of this receptor is a human donor in good health. Some clones in this sample may be carry-over from other donors' samples. Sequenced material: PBMCs. CDR3 in amino acids: CASSLLPSGSCFF.